This note documents a single TCR beta chain sequence. Its antigen is currently unknown. The germline gives CDR1 SGHRS, CDR2 YFSETQ. The J segment lost 2 bases and the V segment lost 6 bases, leaving 7 bases of the junction unmatched. There are 15 residues in the CDR3. These data are taken from a study of cytomegalovirus exposure and HLA in healthy donors. Sequenced by immunoSEQ multiplex PCR; TCRdb stores in-frame clones only, minus some. In the table there are about 64,000 clones, roughly 94% of which are singletons. Study-level results: Overall, under 200 TCR beta chains were annotated as cytomegalovirus-associated.

The sample was PBMCs. This clonotype was obtained from a woman between 18 and 30 years old in good health and CMV-seropositive. The chain joins TRBV5-1 to TRBJ2-2, with 7 nucleotides matching TRBD1. The CDR3 loop reads CASILRQGNTGELFF. CDR3 nucleotides: TGCGCCAGCATCCTCCGACAGGGAAACACCGGGGAGCTGTTTTTT.